This T cell receptor (beta chain) originates from a study of blood T cell repertoires in COVID-19. Study as a whole: From T cells, B-cell-depleted T cells, or PBMCs came the material, which was cDNA or gDNA.

The germline V gene encodes CDR1 LNHNV and CDR2 YYDKDF (reference sequence). The V segment lost 1 base and the J segment 3 bases; nucleotides outside the gene matches: 0. The CDR3 length is 16 residues. Original methodology: By means of reference gene primer amplification, nucleated cell counts were estimated. Data came from immunoSEQ multiplex PCR; TCRdb stores just in-frame clones and leaves some out. For V, J and clone size, that table is used; D and trimming come from the DNA. The repertoire holds about 210,000 clones, with 92% as singletons. The sequenced material came from peripheral blood. The J gene is TRBJ2-2, the V gene TRBV15, with 12 bases aligning to TRBD2. The sequence derives from a man aged 30-40 years with acute or convalescent COVID-19. CDR3 bases: TGTGCCACCAGCAGAGGACTAGCGGGAGACACCGGGGAGCTGTTTTTT. Translation: CATSRGLAGDTGELFF.